These T cell receptor beta chains were read from a single sample in a study of T cells after yellow fever vaccination. TCRdb re-called the 5' RACE reads through MiXCR, storing one row per CDR3 protein. In the table there are more than 65,000 distinct CDR3 sequences, roughly 13% of which are singletons. Material: CD8+ T cells not binding an NS4B(214-222) dextramer, sorted from PBMCs, obtained less than 25 days after the first yellow fever vaccination. These receptors all come from a man between 18 and 29 years old who received the YFV17D yellow fever vaccine. Each CDR3 is given with its conserved first and last residue. Fields, in order: J gene, D gene, V gene, clone size, CDR3 protein, CDR3 DNA. The D gene is left open where the match is weak. The listing skips clone size in some rows; elsewhere it reads once, few, many or a size class.

TRBJ2-3,.,TRBV28,.,CASSVGGIGTDTQYF,TGTGCCAGCAGTGTAGGAGGGATTGGGACAGATACGCAGTATTTT
TRBJ1-5,.,TRBV7-8,.,CASTLVGSNQPQHF,TGTGCCAGCACCTTAGTAGGGAGCAATCAGCCCCAGCATTTT
TRBJ2-4,TRBD2,TRBV7-9,.,CASSVTSGGAAKNIQYF,TGTGCCAGCAGCGTAACTAGCGGGGGGGCGGCCAAAAACATTCAGTACTTC
TRBJ1-5,.,TRBV15,.,CATSGDRGIQPQHF,TGTGCCACCAGCGGAGACCGGGGTATCCAGCCCCAGCATTTT
TRBJ1-6,.,TRBV4-1,few,CASSRVDRRGNSPLHF,TGCGCCAGCAGCCGAGTGGATCGGCGGGGAAATTCACCCCTCCACTTT
TRBJ1-1,.,TRBV12-3/TRBV12-4,many,CASSLGGLNTEAFF,TGTGCCAGCAGTTTAGGGGGGCTGAACACTGAAGCTTTCTTT
TRBJ2-7,TRBD1,TRBV20-1,.,CSARAVGTGHYEQYF,TGCAGTGCTAGAGCCGTCGGGACAGGCCACTACGAGCAGTACTTC
TRBJ2-5,TRBD1,TRBV10-3,few,CAISDPTGTGYGETQYF,TGTGCCATCAGTGACCCTACCGGGACAGGGTACGGGGAGACCCAGTACTTC
TRBJ2-3,.,TRBV29-1,many,CSVGDENTQYF,TGCAGCGTTGGAGACGAAAATACGCAGTATTTT
TRBJ2-1,TRBD1,TRBV7-9,few,CASSTRDSNQFF,TGTGCCAGCAGCACAAGGGACAGCAATCAGTTCTTC
TRBJ2-1,.,TRBV5-1,many,CASSLPRESYNEQFF,TGCGCCAGCAGCTTGCCCAGGGAGTCCTACAATGAGCAGTTCTTC
TRBJ2-1,TRBD1,TRBV20-1,few,CSAPRDRGFQGEQFF,TGCAGTGCTCCAAGGGACAGGGGTTTTCAAGGGGAGCAGTTCTTC
TRBJ2-7,TRBD2,TRBV7-8,.,CASSLKSSGVTEQYF,TGTGCCAGCAGCTTAAAGTCTAGCGGGGTTACAGAGCAGTACTTC
TRBJ1-5,.,TRBV25-1,once,CASSEWTSNQPQHF,TGTGCCAGCAGTGAATGGACTTCAAATCAGCCCCAGCATTTT
TRBJ2-1,.,TRBV6-2/TRBV6-3,few,CASSYFFTHYEQFF,TGTGCCAGCAGTTACTTCTTTACACACTATGAGCAGTTCTTC
TRBJ1-5,.,TRBV4-1,few,CASSQGARGNQPQHF,TGCGCCAGCAGCCAAGGGGCGAGGGGGAATCAGCCCCAGCATTTT
TRBJ2-7,TRBD1,TRBV7-9,few,CASSRTTGGLDEQYF,TGTGCCAGCAGCCGAACCACAGGGGGTCTCGACGAGCAGTACTTC
TRBJ1-1,.,TRBV6-5,few,CASKYRNEAFF,TGTGCCAGCAAATACAGGAATGAAGCTTTCTTT
TRBJ2-7,.,TRBV4-3,few,CASSQGKRDYEQYF,TGCGCCAGCAGCCAAGGAAAGCGAGACTACGAGCAGTACTTC
TRBJ1-1,TRBD1,TRBV12-3/TRBV12-4,.,CASKRQGEAFF,TGTGCCAGCAAACGACAGGGAGAAGCTTTCTTT
TRBJ2-1,TRBD2,TRBV7-6,few,CASSLVASGGAYSYNEQFF,TGTGCCAGCAGCTTAGTGGCTAGCGGGGGCGCATACTCCTACAATGAGCAGTTCTTC
TRBJ2-1,TRBD1,TRBV29-1,.,CSIETGGNEQFF,TGCAGCATCGAAACAGGGGGAAATGAGCAGTTCTTC
TRBJ2-5,TRBD1,TRBV12-3/TRBV12-4,.,CASSFEQGAYETQYF,TGTGCCAGCAGTTTCGAACAGGGGGCATATGAGACCCAGTACTTC
TRBJ2-4,.,TRBV29-1,few,CSGVRSGTNIQYF,TGCAGCGGTGTACGATCGGGGACAAACATTCAGTACTTC
TRBJ2-7,TRBD1,TRBV12-3/TRBV12-4,once,CASSPGTGLFEQYF,TGTGCCAGCAGTCCCGGGACAGGGTTGTTCGAGCAGTACTTC
TRBJ1-1,.,TRBV12-3/TRBV12-4,.,CASSLGPHDTEAFF,TGTGCCAGCAGTTTAGGCCCTCATGACACTGAAGCTTTCTTT
TRBJ2-1,.,TRBV5-1,few,CASVPSPPYNEQFF,TGCGCCAGCGTCCCTTCTCCCCCCTACAATGAGCAGTTCTTC
TRBJ2-3,.,TRBV11-2,few,CASSANGPHTLVTDTQYF,TGTGCCAGCAGCGCAAACGGGCCCCACACCCTCGTCACAGATACGCAGTATTTT
TRBJ2-7,.,TRBV29-1,many,CSGLSGGLGSEQYF,TGCAGCGGTCTGTCGGGCGGCCTGGGGTCCGAGCAGTACTTC
TRBJ2-4,TRBD2,TRBV9,few,CASSEGLAEAKNIQYF,TGTGCCAGCAGCGAGGGACTAGCTGAAGCCAAAAACATTCAGTACTTC
TRBJ1-1,TRBD1,TRBV5-1,.,CASSAGTGSTEAFF,TGCGCCAGCAGCGCCGGGACAGGGAGTACTGAAGCTTTCTTT
TRBJ2-3,TRBD2,TRBV7-8,.,CASRRGTSRSDTQYF,TGTGCCAGCAGGAGGGGGACTAGCAGGTCAGATACGCAGTATTTT
TRBJ1-1,TRBD1,TRBV5-1,.,CASSPRQGTEAFF,TGCGCCAGCAGCCCAAGACAGGGCACTGAAGCTTTCTTT
TRBJ2-1,TRBD2,TRBV4-3,.,CSSSHGSGPSSYNEQFF,TGCTCCAGCAGCCACGGTAGCGGGCCGAGCTCCTACAATGAGCAGTTCTTC
TRBJ2-5,.,TRBV9,few,CASSVAGGQETQYF,TGTGCCAGCAGCGTAGCGGGCGGCCAAGAGACCCAGTACTTC
TRBJ2-2,TRBD2,TRBV7-8,few,CASSGGGSLVFF,TGTGCCAGCAGCGGGGGGGGTTCATTGGTGTTTTTT
TRBJ2-3,.,TRBV5-1,.,CASSFREKSGTDTQYF,TGCGCCAGCAGCTTTAGGGAGAAAAGCGGCACAGATACGCAGTATTTT
TRBJ2-1,TRBD2,TRBV27,.,CASSLYGSGVTSYNEQFF,TGTGCCAGCAGTTTATACGGTAGCGGGGTGACCTCCTACAATGAGCAGTTCTTC
TRBJ2-1,.,TRBV27,.,CASSLSRNEQFF,TGTGCCAGCAGTTTATCCCGGAATGAGCAGTTCTTC
TRBJ2-2,TRBD1,TRBV9,.,CASSAQTGDPGELFF,TGTGCCAGCAGCGCCCAGACAGGGGATCCCGGGGAGCTGTTTTTT
TRBJ1-5,TRBD1,TRBV4-1,few,CASSDHDRGDQPQHF,TGCGCCAGCAGCGATCACGACAGGGGCGATCAGCCCCAGCATTTT
TRBJ2-1,.,TRBV11-2,few,CASSLEATSYNEQFF,TGTGCCAGCAGCTTAGAGGCAACCTCCTACAATGAGCAGTTCTTC
TRBJ2-1,.,TRBV4-2,many,CASSQDTGLNEQFF,TGTGCCAGCAGCCAAGATACAGGGTTGAATGAGCAGTTCTTC
TRBJ2-1,.,TRBV20-1,many,CSARPSHGAYNEQFF,TGCAGTGCTCGACCCTCTCACGGGGCCTACAATGAGCAGTTCTTC
TRBJ2-3,TRBD2,TRBV6-5,.,CASSSLAGGPADTQYF,TGTGCCAGCAGTTCCTTAGCGGGGGGGCCGGCAGATACGCAGTATTTT
TRBJ2-1,.,TRBV5-6,many,CASSLELGNNEQFF,TGTGCCAGCAGCTTGGAACTAGGAAACAATGAGCAGTTCTTC
TRBJ1-2,.,TRBV25-1,.,CASSDDRYYGYTF,TGTGCCAGCAGTGACGACAGGTACTATGGCTACACCTTC
TRBJ2-5,.,TRBV6-5,few,CASSFGGGPQETQYF,TGTGCCAGCAGTTTTGGAGGGGGGCCCCAAGAGACCCAGTACTTC
TRBJ2-2,.,TRBV6-6,.,CASSYFATGELFF,TGTGCCAGCAGTTACTTCGCAACCGGGGAGCTGTTTTTT